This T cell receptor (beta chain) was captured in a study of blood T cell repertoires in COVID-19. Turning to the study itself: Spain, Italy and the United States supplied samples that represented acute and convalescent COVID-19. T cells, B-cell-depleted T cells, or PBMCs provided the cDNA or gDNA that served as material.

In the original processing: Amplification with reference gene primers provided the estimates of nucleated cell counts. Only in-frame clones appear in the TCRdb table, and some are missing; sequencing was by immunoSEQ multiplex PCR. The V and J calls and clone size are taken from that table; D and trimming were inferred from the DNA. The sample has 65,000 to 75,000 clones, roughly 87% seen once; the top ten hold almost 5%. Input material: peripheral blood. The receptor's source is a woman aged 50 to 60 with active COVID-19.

The CDR3 loop is CAWSGLSSYEQYF. CDR3 nucleotide sequence: TGTGCCTGGAGTGGTTTGAGCTCCTACGAGCAGTACTTC. The chain combines TRBV30 with TRBJ2-7; D is undetermined. CDR1 and CDR2 from the germline V gene are GTSNPN and SVGIG (reference sequence). This CDR3 is built from 13 residues. The V and J ends lost 1 base and 0 bases respectively, with 7 bases between them.